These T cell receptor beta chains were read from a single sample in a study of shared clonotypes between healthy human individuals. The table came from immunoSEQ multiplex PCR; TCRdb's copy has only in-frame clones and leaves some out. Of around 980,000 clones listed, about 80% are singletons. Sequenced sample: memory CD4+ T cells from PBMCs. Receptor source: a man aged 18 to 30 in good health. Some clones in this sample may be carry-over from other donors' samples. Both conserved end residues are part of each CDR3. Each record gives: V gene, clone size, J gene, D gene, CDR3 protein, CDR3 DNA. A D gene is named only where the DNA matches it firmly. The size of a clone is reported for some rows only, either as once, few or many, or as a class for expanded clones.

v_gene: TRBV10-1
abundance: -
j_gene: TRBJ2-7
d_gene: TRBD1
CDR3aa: CASSERTGGYEQYF
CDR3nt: TGCGCCAGCAGTGAGCGGACAGGGGGCTACGAGCAGTACTTC

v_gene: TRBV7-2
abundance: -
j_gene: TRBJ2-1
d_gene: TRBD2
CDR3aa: CATGSGIGTNEQFF
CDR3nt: TGTGCCACCGGTAGCGGGATTGGAACTAATGAGCAGTTCTTC

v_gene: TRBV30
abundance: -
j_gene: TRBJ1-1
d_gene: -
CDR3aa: CAWSGISTEAFF
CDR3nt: TGTGCCTGGAGTGGAATAAGCACTGAAGCTTTCTTT

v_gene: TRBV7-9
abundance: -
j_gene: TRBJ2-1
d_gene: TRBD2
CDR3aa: CASSLAGTSGEQFF
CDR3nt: TGTGCCAGCAGCTTAGCGGGGACTAGCGGGGAGCAGTTCTTC

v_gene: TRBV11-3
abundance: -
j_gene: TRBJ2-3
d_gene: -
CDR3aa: CASSPGLDTDTQYF
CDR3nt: TGTGCCAGCAGCCCGGGACTCGACACAGATACGCAGTATTTT

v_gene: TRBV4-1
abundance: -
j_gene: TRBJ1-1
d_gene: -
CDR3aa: CASSHGRGGNTEAFF
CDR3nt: TGCGCCAGCAGCCATGGTCGGGGGGGGAACACTGAAGCTTTCTTT

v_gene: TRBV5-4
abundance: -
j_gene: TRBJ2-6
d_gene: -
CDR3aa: CASSPNLISGANVLTF
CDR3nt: TGTGCCAGCAGCCCCAACCTGATCTCTGGGGCCAACGTCCTGACTTTC

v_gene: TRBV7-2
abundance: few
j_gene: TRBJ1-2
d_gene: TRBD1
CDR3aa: CASSPQGADGYTF
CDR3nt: TGTGCCAGCAGCCCCCAGGGGGCGGATGGCTACACCTTC

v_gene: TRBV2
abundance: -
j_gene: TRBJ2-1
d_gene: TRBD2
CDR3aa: CASSGERERHNEQFF
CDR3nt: TGTGCCAGCAGTGGGGAGCGGGAGAGACACAATGAGCAGTTCTTC

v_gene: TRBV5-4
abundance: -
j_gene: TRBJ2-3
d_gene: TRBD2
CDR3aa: CASSLRMAGGRVDTQYF
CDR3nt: TGTGCCAGCAGCTTGAGAATGGCGGGAGGGAGGGTAGATACGCAGTATTTT

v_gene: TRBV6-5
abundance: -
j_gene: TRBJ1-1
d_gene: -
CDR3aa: CASSPQVMGTEAFF
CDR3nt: TGTGCCAGCAGCCCGCAAGTCATGGGCACTGAAGCTTTCTTT

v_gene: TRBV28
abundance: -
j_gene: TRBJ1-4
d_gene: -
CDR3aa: CAARGGGEKLFF
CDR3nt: TGTGCCGCTAGGGGTGGGGGCGAAAAACTGTTTTTT

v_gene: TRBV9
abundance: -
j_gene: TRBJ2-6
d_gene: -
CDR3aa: CASSVAGSGANVLTF
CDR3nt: TGTGCCAGCAGCGTAGCTGGGTCTGGGGCCAACGTCCTGACTTTC

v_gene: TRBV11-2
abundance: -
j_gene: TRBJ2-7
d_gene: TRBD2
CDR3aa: CASSPGTSGSYEQYF
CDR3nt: TGTGCCAGCAGCCCCGGGACTAGCGGGAGTTACGAGCAGTACTTC

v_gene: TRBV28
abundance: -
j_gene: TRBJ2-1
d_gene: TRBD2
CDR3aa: CASSTGTSYDNEQFF
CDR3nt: TGTGCCAGCAGCACTGGGACTAGCTATGACAATGAGCAGTTCTTC

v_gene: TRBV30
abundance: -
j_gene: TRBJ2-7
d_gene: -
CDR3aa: CAGGDTGDKQYF
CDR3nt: TGTGCCGGAGGGGACACGGGGGACAAGCAGTACTTC

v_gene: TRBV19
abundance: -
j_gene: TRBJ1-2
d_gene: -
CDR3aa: CASRKLTGNLYGYTF
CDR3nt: TGTGCCAGTAGAAAACTCACAGGGAACCTCTATGGCTACACCTTC